This entry lists 26 T cell receptor beta chains sequenced from one sample in a study of shared clonotypes between healthy human individuals. This table comes from immunoSEQ multiplex PCR, and its TCRdb copy is limited to in-frame clones, with some not included. The repertoire holds 750,000 to 1,000,000 clones, with around 92% as singletons. Naive CD8 cells comprised CD45RO-negative, CCR7-positively selected cells, excluding terminally differentiated effector memory CD45RA+ cells. Sequenced material: naive CD8+ T cells sorted from blood. The source is a man aged 30 to 45 in good health.

V is TRBV27 and J is TRBJ2-3; 10 nucleotides match TRBD2. The CDR3 consists of 18 residues. Per the germline V gene, CDR1 is MNHEY and CDR2 is SMNVEV (reference sequence). With 3 bases clipped from V and 3 bases from J, the junction kept 12 bases outside the gene matches. The DNA of the CDR3 is TGTGCCAGCAGTTTGGTACCTGGAGCGGGAGGGGGTACAGATACGCAGTATTTT. Amino acid sequence: CASSLVPGAGGGTDTQYF.

V is TRBV7-9 and J is TRBJ2-7, with D maybe TRBD2 (5 bases). The CDR3 has 12 residues. V lost 0 bases, J lost 11 bases, and 11 bases lay in between. The germline V gene has CDR1 SEHNR and CDR2 FQNEAQ (reference sequence). The DNA of the CDR3 is TGTGCCAGCAGCTTAGCGGGCGGGCAAGAGTACTTC. The encoded protein is CASSLAGGQEYF.

This clone showed up just once. The rearrangement joins TRBV10-2 to TRBJ2-5; D is perhaps TRBD1 (6 bases). The V and J ends lost 0 bases and 0 bases respectively, with 11 bases between them. Germline CDR1 reads WSHSY; CDR2 reads SAAADI. This CDR3 is 16 amino acids long. The CDR3 here is CASSESAGAYQETQYF. The CDR3 bases are TGCGCCAGCAGTGAGTCGGCAGGGGCCTACCAAGAGACCCAGTACTTC.

This clone occurred once. The chain recombines TRBV25-1 with TRBJ2-4; tentative D call: TRBD2 (5 bases). CDR3 length: 14 amino acids. From germline, CDR1 is MGHDK and CDR2 SYGVNS. Deletions cut 2 bases from V and 7 bases from J, with 12 bases between. The CDR3 here is CASSEGRGWNIQYF. Here the CDR3 DNA reads TGTGCCAGCAGTGAAGGCCGGGGATGGAACATTCAGTACTTC.

This chain connects TRBV28 to TRBJ2-7; TRBD1 matches at 8 bases. Germline assignment: CDR1 MDHEN and CDR2 SYDVKM. The CDR3 spans 15 residues. J gave up 2 bases and V 6 bases, and 9 bases lay outside the gene matches. The CDR3 DNA reads as TGTGCCAGCAGAGAACGGACGACAGGGGCCTACGAGCAGTACTTC. This sequence encodes CASRERTTGAYEQYF.

The J gene is TRBJ2-1, the V gene TRBV7-9; 8 bases line up with TRBD2. This CDR3 is 15 amino acids long. V lost 5 bases, J lost 4 bases, and 7 bases stayed unmatched. Germline V gives CDR1 SEHNR, CDR2 FQNEAQ (reference sequence). The CDR3 loop reads CASSLTSGLYNEQFF. CDR3 nucleotides: TGTGCCAGCAGCCTCACTAGCGGACTTTACAATGAGCAGTTCTTC.

For this clone: This sample also contains other DNA sequences that code for the same CDR3. The rearrangement links TRBV7-9 to TRBJ2-5, with no clear D. The V gene lost 1 base and the J gene lost 1 base, with 7 bases spanning the gap. The CDR3 is 14 residues long. CDR1 SEHNR and CDR2 FQNEAQ come from the germline V gene (reference sequence). CDR3 coding DNA: TGTGCCAGCAGCTTAGTGGGGTCCCAAGAGACCCAGTACTTC. Its translation is CASSLVGSQETQYF. The full variable domain, its missing parts supplied by reference TRBV7-9 and TRBJ2-5, is DTGVSQNPRHKITKRGQNVTFRCDPISEHNRLYWYRQTLGQGPEFLTYFQNEAQLEKSRLLSDRFSAERPKGSFSTLEIQRTEQGDSAMYLCASSLVGSQETQYFGPGTRLLVL.

J is TRBJ2-2 and V is TRBV7-9; 8 bases align to TRBD1. CDR3 length equals 15 residues. Germline loops: CDR1 SEHNR, CDR2 FQNEAQ (reference sequence). Trimming removed 6 bases from V and 1 base from J; junction bases left unmatched: 4. The CDR3: CASRAGTGNTGELFF. The CDR3 bases are TGTGCCAGCAGGGCCGGGACAGGGAACACCGGGGAGCTGTTTTTT.

A few counts support this clone. The V gene is TRBV10-3, the J gene TRBJ2-7; D ambiguous. The germline CDR1 and CDR2 sequences are ENHRY and SYGVKD. With 4 bases removed from V and 4 bases from J, the gap between germline ends came to 14 bases. The CDR3 has 14 amino acids. The CDR3 DNA is TGTGCCATCAGTGTTGGGGTACCATATTACGAGCAGTACTTC. Its protein product is CAISVGVPYYEQYF.

The V gene is TRBV11-2, the J gene TRBJ2-7, with D tentatively TRBD1 (5 bases). V gave up 2 bases and J gave up 0 bases, with 8 bases separating them. The germline V gene encodes CDR1 SGHAT and CDR2 FQNNGV. The CDR3 runs 14 residues. The CDR3 is CASSLFDSSYEQYF. CDR3 sequence (DNA): TGTGCCAGCAGCTTATTCGACAGCTCCTACGAGCAGTACTTC.

To note about this clone: Other DNA sequences in the sample encode the same CDR3. The chain has TRBV9 and TRBJ2-5; the D is unclear. The germline CDR1 and CDR2 sequences are SGDLS and YYNGEE. This CDR3 has 11 residues. Trimming shortened V by 0 bases and J by 4 bases, and 1 base separated the two germline ends. In DNA, the CDR3 is TGTGCCAGCAGCGTAGCAGAGACCCAGTACTTC. Translated: CASSVAETQYF.

For this clone: The sample carries other DNA sequences with the same CDR3. V is TRBV6-6 and J is TRBJ2-7; TRBD1 agrees at 9 bases. V trimming: 6 bases; J trimming: 3 bases; junction bases outside the gene matches: 0. Per the germline V gene, CDR1 is MNHNY and CDR2 is SVGAGI (reference sequence). The CDR3 loop spans 12 amino acids. The CDR3 nucleotides are TGTGCCAGCAGGACAGGGGGCTACGAGCAGTACTTC. Amino acids: CASRTGGYEQYF.

The V gene is TRBV15, the J gene TRBJ2-2; D is ambiguous. The V and J ends lost 4 bases and 6 bases respectively, with 12 bases between them. This CDR3 has 14 amino acids. The germline CDR1 and CDR2 sequences are LNHNV and YYDKDF (reference sequence). CDR3 in amino acids: CATSTRGVAGELFF. The CDR3 nucleotides are TGTGCCACCAGCACCCGAGGCGTTGCCGGGGAGCTGTTTTTT.

In this sample, this clone turned up a few times. In nucleotides, the CDR3 is TGTGCCAGCACTCTAGCCGGACAGGGGTTTGTGAACACTGAAGCTTTCTTT. As protein: CASTLAGQGFVNTEAFF. The chain joins TRBV7-8 to TRBJ1-1; 9 bases agree with TRBD1. The CDR3 runs to 17 residues. CDR1 and CDR2 (germline): SGHVS, FQNEAQ. J gave up 0 bases and V 7 bases, and 12 bases lay outside the gene matches. Looking up the rest from reference TRBV7-8 and TRBJ1-1 gives the full variable domain: GAGVSQSPRYKVAKRGQDVALRCDPISGHVSLFWYQQALGQGPEFLTYFQNEAQLDKSGLPSDRFFAERPEGSVSTLKIQRTQQEDSAVYLCASTLAGQGFVNTEAFFGQGTRLTVV.

The CDR3: CASSPDPAIGNTIYF. CDR3 in DNA: TGCGCCAGCAGCCCGGACCCTGCCATTGGAAACACCATATATTTT. The V and J genes are TRBV4-1 and TRBJ1-3, with D hard to call. The CDR3 covers 15 residues. Germline CDR1 MGHRA, CDR2 YSYEKL. V was pared by 4 bases and J by 3 bases, with 13 bases between.

This clone occurred once. The chain has TRBV6-5 and TRBJ1-1; D call uncertain. CDR3 length: 12 residues. Germline lookup yields CDR1 MNHEY and CDR2 SVGAGI. Trimming shortened V by 11 bases and J by 7 bases, and 17 bases separated the two germline ends. CDR3 amino acids: CAVGRISIEAFF. CDR3 nucleotide sequence: TGTGCCGTCGGACGCATTTCAATTGAAGCTTTCTTT.

The chain joins TRBV6-1 to TRBJ2-3, with 7 nucleotides matching TRBD2. There are 15 residues in the CDR3. The J segment lost 3 bases and the V segment lost 11 bases, leaving 14 bases of the junction unmatched. From germline, CDR1 is MNHNS and CDR2 SASEGT. The CDR3 sequence is CALLRGRVLTDTQYF. For the CDR3, the DNA is TGTGCCCTACTTCGGGGGAGGGTTTTGACAGATACGCAGTATTTT.

This clone has just one count. The chain links TRBV6-1 to TRBJ2-1; D ambiguous. Germline V gives CDR1 MNHNS, CDR2 SASEGT. The CDR3 runs to 10 residues. V lost 4 bases to trimming and J lost 8 bases, with 3 bases between them. The CDR3 nucleotides are TGTGCCAGCAGTGGGTATGAGCAGTTCTTC. Encoded protein: CASSGYEQFF.

The chain uses TRBV10-3 and TRBJ1-2; 10 nucleotides match TRBD1. The CDR3 has 15 residues. V trimming: 2 bases; J trimming: 8 bases; junction bases outside the gene matches: 8. Germline V gene sequence: CDR1 ENHRY, CDR2 SYGVKD. CDR3 bases: TGTGCCATCAGTGAGACCGGGACAGGGGTCTACGGCTACACCTTC. Translating gives CAISETGTGVYGYTF.

About this clone itself: One end of the junction varies from germline; a read error may be responsible. The chain combines TRBV7-9 with TRBJ2-7, with TRBD2 as a possible D gene (6 bases). Looked up from germline, CDR1 is SEHNR and CDR2 is FQNEAQ (reference sequence). The CDR3 loop spans 14 amino acids. CDR3: CASSPQVRPRERYF. CDR3 in DNA: TGTGCCAGCAGCCCTCAGGTTCGCCCTCGGGAGCGGTACTTC.

The CDR3 here is CASSYSQGQVENEQFF. The CDR3 DNA reads TGTGCCAGCAGTTACTCCCAGGGACAGGTCGAGAATGAGCAGTTCTTC. The chain has TRBV6-6 and TRBJ2-1; 8 nucleotides align to TRBD1. CDR1 is MNHNY, CDR2 SVGAGI, per germline (reference sequence). Germline trimming cut 0 bases from V and 7 bases from J; bases unmatched to any gene: 8. The CDR3 has 16 residues.

V gene TRBV28 combines with J gene TRBJ2-7; D might be TRBD1 or TRBD2, each matching 5 bases. Germline-derived CDR1 and CDR2 are MDHEN and SYDVKM. Deletions cut 6 bases from V and 3 bases from J, with 12 bases between. The CDR3 length is 13 residues. The CDR3 DNA reads as TGTGCCAGCAGACCCCGGGACGGCTACGAGCAGTACTTC. This codes for CASRPRDGYEQYF.

This clone was seen just once. The chain has TRBV4-1 and TRBJ2-7, with D perhaps matching TRBD1 (6 bases). Germline V gene data show CDR1 as MGHRA and CDR2 as YSYEKL. The length of the CDR3 is 15 residues. The ends were cut back, 1 base at V and 5 bases at J, with 15 bases in the middle. Here the CDR3 reads CASSQAPGENNEQYF. In nucleotides, the CDR3 is TGCGCCAGCAGCCAAGCTCCAGGGGAAAACAACGAGCAGTACTTC.

The V and J genes are TRBV19 and TRBJ1-1, with D unclear. CDR3 length: 11 residues. CDR1 and CDR2 (germline): LNHDA, SQIVND (reference sequence). V shed 7 bases and J shed 7 bases, with 10 bases lying between them. CDR3: CASIRGIEAFF. The CDR3 DNA follows: TGTGCCAGTATTCGGGGAATTGAAGCTTTCTTT.

This clone has at least ten counts. The CDR3 spells CASSEGLSTTEAFF. In DNA form, the CDR3 reads TGTGCCAGCAGCGAAGGCTTATCTACCACTGAAGCTTTCTTT. This chain connects TRBV9 to TRBJ1-1, with unresolved D. V gave up 3 bases and J gave up 4 bases, with 13 bases separating them. The germline gives CDR1 SGDLS, CDR2 YYNGEE. The CDR3 length is 14 residues.

The gene calls are TRBV9 and TRBJ1-2; 8 bases align to TRBD1. The CDR3 has 12 residues. V dropped 7 bases and J dropped 6; count of bases not matched to a gene: 5. Per the germline V gene, CDR1 is SGDLS and CDR2 is YYNGEE. The CDR3 coding sequence is TGTGCCAGCGACCGACAGGGGAATGGCTACACCTTC. It yields the protein CASDRQGNGYTF.